Below, 3 T cell receptor beta chains from the same sample are listed, as sequenced in a study of cytomegalovirus exposure and HLA in healthy donors. The PCR was carried out with 60 Vbeta primers and 13 Jbeta primers. Produced via immunoSEQ multiplex PCR; TCRdb's table is partial and in-frame only. The sample holds roughly 130,000 clones; 70% to 80% are singletons and the top ten take over 3%. The source material was PBMCs. These receptor sequences come from a female donor in good health and CMV-seronegative.

V gene TRBV18 combines with J gene TRBJ1-1; 11 nucleotides line up with TRBD1. The V segment lost 6 bases and the J segment 7 bases; nucleotides outside the gene matches: 10. Per the germline V gene, CDR1 is KGHSH and CDR2 is LQKENI. The CDR3 runs 15 residues. The CDR3 nucleotides are TGTGCCAGCTCGACCTGGGGACAGGGGGGTGGTGAAGCTTTCTTT. Amino acid sequence: CASSTWGQGGGEAFF.

The chain has TRBV6-6 and TRBJ1-6, with TRBD1 matching 9 bases. Germline CDR1 reads MNHNY; CDR2 reads SVGAGI (reference sequence). This CDR3 is built from 14 residues. The V gene end was trimmed by 6 bases and the J gene end by 6 bases; junction bases not matched to a gene: 3. DNA of the CDR3: TGTGCCAGCAGACAGGGGGCACTTAATTCACCCCTCCACTTT. Translation: CASRQGALNSPLHF.

This clone has more than one count but fewer than ten. V gene TRBV6-5 combines with J gene TRBJ1-1; the match to TRBD1 covers 7 bases. CDR3 length: 12 amino acids. CDR1 and CDR2 from the germline V gene are MNHEY and SVGAGI. V lost 10 bases, J lost 7 bases, and 9 bases stayed unmatched. This chain's CDR3 is CATRRGQDEAFF. The CDR3 bases are TGTGCCACCAGAAGAGGACAGGATGAAGCTTTCTTT.